This note documents a single TCR beta chain sequence. What it binds is not known. In the PCR, 60 Vbeta and 13 Jbeta primers were used. Some clones are missing from TCRdb's copy, which holds only in-frame ones; the method was immunoSEQ multiplex PCR. Among around 92,000 clones listed, roughly 74% were seen once. Every donor was a healthy person donating bone marrow. The J segment lost 9 bases and the V segment lost 8 bases, leaving 10 bases of the junction unmatched. This CDR3 region has 15 residues. Germline V gives CDR1 SNHLY, CDR2 FYNNEI. This record belongs to a study of cytomegalovirus exposure and HLA in healthy donors. General study results and limits: HLA allele associations emerged for 15,000 to 20,000 TCR beta sequences in a later analysis, at 0.05 false discovery rate. In most subjects, TCR beta sequences reportedly gave accurate predictions of HLA-A and HLA-B alleles.

The sequenced sample was PBMCs. This sequence was found in a woman in her 70s in good health and CMV-seropositive. The rearrangement uses TRBV2 and TRBJ2-1; 13 bases line up with TRBD2. CDR3 in amino acids: CASCPGLAGWSEQFF. CDR3 coding DNA: TGTGCCAGCTGTCCGGGACTAGCGGGATGGAGTGAGCAGTTCTTC.